This TCR beta chain was sequenced in a study of PD-L1 blockade in urothelial cancer. This clone was counted a few times. Sequenced by immunoSEQ multiplex PCR; TCRdb stores in-frame clones only, minus some. The sample has 95,000 to 150,000 clones, more than 75% seen once. The sample's time point: peripheral blood 6 weeks after treatment start. Sequences were derived from PBMCs, sampled around atezolizumab (anti-PD-L1) treatment. This clonotype was sampled from a man over 45 with urothelial cancer.

The CDR3 region has the DNA TGTGCCTGGACCCGGGGACTCATGAACACTGAAGCTTTCTTT. Translated: CAWTRGLMNTEAFF. This sequence joins TRBV30 and TRBJ1-1, with a tentative D call TRBD1 (5 bases). The CDR3 sequence is 14 residues long. Trimming took off 4 bases at V and 0 bases at J, with 12 bases between the two ends. Germline V lookup: CDR1 GTSNPN, CDR2 SVGIG (reference sequence).